A single sample is the source of the 3 T cell receptor beta chains below, sequenced in a study of shared clonotypes between healthy human individuals. The protocol was immunoSEQ multiplex PCR, while the TCRdb copy is restricted to in-frame clones and leaves out a portion. The sample contains under 150,000 clones, 55% to 80% of which appear only once. The sequenced sample was memory CD8+ T cells sorted from blood. Subset given: CD45RO+ cells pooled with CCR7-negative TemRA cells. All receptors derive from a woman aged 25 to 45 in good health.

The chain uses TRBV25-1 and TRBJ2-7; D is ambiguous. V was clipped by 9 bases and J by 0 bases, with 15 bases between them. There are 14 residues in the CDR3. From germline, CDR1 is MGHDK and CDR2 SYGVNS. Here the CDR3 DNA reads TGTGCCAGTAGTATCGCGCTGAGCTCCTACGAGCAGTACTTC. Residues: CASSIALSSYEQYF.

The V gene is TRBV4-2, the J gene TRBJ2-4; D is possibly TRBD2 (6 bases). Germline values: CDR1 LGHNA, CDR2 YNFKEQ. This CDR3 spans 13 amino acids. V lost 0 bases and J lost 15, with 15 bases in between. CDR3 nucleotide sequence: TGTGCCAGCAGCCAAGATCTTGGGACTTGGGGGTACTTC. Translation: CASSQDLGTWGYF.

V is TRBV4-1 and J is TRBJ2-6; a possible D gene is TRBD1 (5 bases). CDR3 length equals 19 residues. Trimming removed 3 bases at V and 0 bases at J, with 18 bases between. In germline, CDR1 is MGHRA, CDR2 YSYEKL. The CDR3 loop is CASSQYVSRGPSGANVLTF. CDR3 coding DNA: TGCGCCAGCAGCCAGTACGTTAGTAGGGGTCCCTCTGGGGCCAACGTCCTGACTTTC.